Following are 18 T cell receptor beta chains from one sample sequenced in a study of cytomegalovirus exposure and HLA in healthy donors. Clones were read by immunoSEQ multiplex PCR, and TCRdb kept only the in-frame ones, dropping some. Of 55,000 to 65,000 clones in the sample, around 94% are singletons; the top ten hold 1.1%. The sequenced sample consisted of PBMCs. All receptors derive from a young man in good health and CMV-seronegative.

The chain has TRBV4-1 and TRBJ2-7; 11 bases agree with TRBD2. Germline CDR1 is MGHRA and CDR2 is YSYEKL. The V segment lost 2 bases and the J segment 6 bases; nucleotides outside the gene matches: 6. This CDR3 contains 15 residues. The CDR3 DNA is TGCGCCAGCAGCCAACCGACTAGCGGGAAAGGCGAGCAGTACTTC. Encoded protein: CASSQPTSGKGEQYF.

This rearrangement joins TRBV6-5 to TRBJ1-5; D is unclear. Trimming shortened V by 0 bases and J by 3 bases, and 3 bases separated the two germline ends. This CDR3 region has 13 residues. The germline V gene has CDR1 MNHEY and CDR2 SVGAGI. The CDR3, as DNA: TGTGCCAGCAGTTACTCACTCAATCAGCCCCAGCATTTT. As protein: CASSYSLNQPQHF.

This clone was observed a single time. J is TRBJ2-1 and V is TRBV19; tentative D call: TRBD1 (5 bases). This CDR3 is built from 14 residues. Trimming shortened V by 6 bases and J by 7 bases, and 16 bases separated the two germline ends. Germline lookup yields CDR1 LNHDA and CDR2 SQIVND (reference sequence). CDR3 sequence: CASSSDRLINEQFF. The CDR3 DNA sequence: TGTGCCAGTAGCTCCGACAGATTAATTAATGAGCAGTTCTTC.

CDR3: CASIPRGRIYEQFF. The CDR3, as DNA: TGTGCCAGTATACCCCGCGGGAGGATCTATGAGCAGTTCTTC. The V call is TRBV27, the J call TRBJ2-1; 8 bases line up with TRBD2. V was pared by 9 bases and J by 8 bases, with 12 bases of the junction left unmatched. Germline V lookup: CDR1 MNHEY, CDR2 SMNVEV (reference sequence). The CDR3 is 14 amino acids.

The V gene is TRBV19, the J gene TRBJ2-1; 8 bases fit TRBD2. In germline, CDR1 is LNHDA, CDR2 SQIVND (reference sequence). With V trimmed by 3 bases and J by 10 bases, 8 bases remained unmatched. This CDR3 is built from 14 residues. CDR3 region: CASSIPLRGGEQFF. The CDR3 region has the DNA TGTGCCAGTAGTATCCCACTCCGGGGGGGAGAGCAGTTCTTC.

V gene TRBV27 combines with J gene TRBJ2-7, with D unresolved. The CDR3 is 14 amino acids. Trimming removed 1 base from V and 2 bases from J, with 9 bases in between. Germline V gene sequence: CDR1 MNHEY, CDR2 SMNVEV (reference sequence). The CDR3 protein is CASSLFGPTYEQYF. In DNA, the CDR3 is TGTGCCAGCAGTTTATTTGGCCCCACCTACGAGCAGTACTTC.

The chain links TRBV13 to TRBJ2-7; no reliable D call. Trimming stripped 0 bases from V and 6 bases from J, with 9 bases between. Germline V gene data show CDR1 as PRHDT and CDR2 as FYEKMQ (reference sequence). The CDR3 is 13 residues long. Written as DNA, the CDR3 is TGTGCCAGCAGCTTAGGGACAAGTGTCGAGCAGTACTTC. This gives the protein CASSLGTSVEQYF.

This chain joins TRBV7-6 and TRBJ1-5; 7 bases fit TRBD1. The CDR3 spans 15 residues. Germline CDR1 SGHVS, CDR2 FNYEAQ. J was trimmed by 7 bases and V by 5 bases; bases with no gene match: 11. CDR3 coding DNA: TGTGCCAGCAGCCCGGGACAGAATCCGTACCAGCCCCAGCATTTT. Translating it yields CASSPGQNPYQPQHF.

The chain has TRBV5-1 and TRBJ2-1, with 8 positions matching TRBD2. The germline gives CDR1 SGHRS, CDR2 YFSETQ. The CDR3 is made up of 15 amino acids. The trim removed 1 base at V and 1 base at J, leaving 1 base unmatched. This CDR3 reads CASSLTSGSYNEQFF. The DNA for the CDR3 is TGCGCCAGCAGCTTGACTAGCGGATCCTACAATGAGCAGTTCTTC.

V and J are TRBV5-1 and TRBJ2-1; 8 bases match TRBD2. Germline V lookup: CDR1 SGHRS, CDR2 YFSETQ. This CDR3 comprises 18 residues. The trim removed 4 bases at V and 0 bases at J, leaving 12 bases unmatched. CDR3 DNA sequence: TGCGCCAGCAGCCGGGGGGGGCCCGACAGATTCTCCTACAATGAGCAGTTCTTC. It yields the protein CASSRGGPDRFSYNEQFF.

The chain combines TRBV4-1 with TRBJ2-1, with TRBD1 as a possible D gene (5 bases). The germline V and J ends were trimmed by 1 base and 8 bases, with 9 bases remaining between them. Per the germline V gene, CDR1 is MGHRA and CDR2 is YSYEKL. The CDR3 loop spans 13 amino acids. CDR3 DNA: TGCGCCAGCAGCCAAGGGGGCCTGGATGAGCAGTTCTTC. It specifies CASSQGGLDEQFF.

The chain recombines TRBV11-2 with TRBJ2-7, with 8 positions matching TRBD2. Germline CDR1 SGHAT, CDR2 FQNNGV. The CDR3 totals 16 residues. The junction had 8 bases not matched to a gene; V was cut back by 3 bases and J by 1 base. The CDR3 here is CASSLVSGRGSYEQYF. For the CDR3, the DNA is TGTGCCAGCAGCTTGGTGAGCGGGAGAGGTTCCTACGAGCAGTACTTC.

The chain uses TRBV28 and TRBJ1-5; no clear D. Deletions cut 8 bases from V and 6 bases from J, with 14 bases between. Germline V gene data show CDR1 as MDHEN and CDR2 as SYDVKM. The CDR3 totals 13 residues. CDR3 residues: CASGPGPPQPQHF. CDR3 bases: TGTGCCAGCGGTCCAGGTCCACCTCAGCCCCAGCATTTT. The complete variable domain, with remaining parts taken from reference TRBV28 and TRBJ1-5, reads DVKVTQSSRYLVKRTGEKVFLECVQDMDHENMFWYRQDPGLGLRLIYFSYDVKMKEKGDIPEGYSVSREKKERFSLILESASTNQTSMYLCASGPGPPQPQHFGDGTRLSIL.

The chain employs TRBV27 and TRBJ1-4; possible D gene TRBD1, 5 bases. The V end was cut by 0 bases, the J end by 8 bases, with 10 bases between. CDR1 is MNHEY and CDR2 is SMNVEV in the germline V gene (reference sequence). The CDR3 length is 14 residues. CDR3 protein: CASSLSGGKEKLFF. The CDR3 DNA reads TGTGCCAGCAGTTTATCCGGGGGGAAGGAAAAACTGTTTTTT.

The V and J genes are TRBV10-2 and TRBJ2-3, with TRBD2 identical over 8 bases. The CDR3 length is 13 residues. V was pared by 4 bases and J by 6 bases, with 3 bases of the junction left unmatched. Germline CDR1 WSHSY, CDR2 SAAADI. The CDR3 DNA is TGCGCCAGCAGTGGGAGACTAGCGGATACGCAGTATTTT. Translating gives CASSGRLADTQYF.

The rearrangement joins TRBV18 to TRBJ2-1; TRBD2 matches at 11 bases. V shed 10 bases, J shed 5 bases, and the junction held 7 bases outside the gene matches. This CDR3 is built from 14 residues. Germline assignment: CDR1 KGHSH and CDR2 LQKENI. CDR3: CATTGLAENNEQFF. CDR3 in DNA: TGTGCCACCACGGGACTAGCGGAGAACAATGAGCAGTTCTTC. The full variable domain, in which reference TRBV18 and TRBJ2-1 provide the parts outside the CDR3, is NAGVMQNPRHLVRRRGQEARLRCSPMKGHSHVYWYRQLPEEGLKFMVYLQKENIIDESGMPKERFSAEFPKEGPSILRIQQVVRGDSAAYFCATTGLAENNEQFFGPGTRLTVL.

The chain couples TRBV19 to TRBJ1-2; 8 nucleotides agree with TRBD1. The CDR3 loop spans 17 amino acids. V trimming: 6 bases; J trimming: 6 bases; junction bases outside the gene matches: 18. Germline V lookup: CDR1 LNHDA, CDR2 SQIVND (reference sequence). The DNA of the CDR3 is TGTGCCAGTAGCAAACGCCCCGGACAGGGAGGATGGGATGGCTACACCTTC. Translated: CASSKRPGQGGWDGYTF.

The chain is built from TRBV6-6 and TRBJ1-1, with 7 bases lining up with TRBD1. CDR3 length: 15 amino acids. The junction had 7 bases not matched to a gene; V was cut back by 4 bases and J by 2 bases. Germline assignment: CDR1 MNHNY and CDR2 SVGAGI (reference sequence). The CDR3 reads CASSSRGQFNTEAFF. CDR3 coding DNA: TGTGCCAGCAGTTCGAGGGGACAGTTCAACACTGAAGCTTTCTTT.